The present T cell receptor beta chain was sequenced within a study of ipilimumab plus nivolumab after autologous stem cell transplantation. Study in general: Typical patient got 5 or 6 ipilimumab doses and fewer than 10 nivolumab doses (median). Myeloma patients were high-risk transplant-naive or relapsed within 3 years of first autologous transplant. Study results and caveats: Authors suggest TCR repertoire, Treg phenotype and gut microbiota support further study.

TCRdb's copy holds only in-frame clones and misses some; the assay was immunoSEQ multiplex PCR. Of some 46,000 clones in the sample, 70% to 90% are singletons; the top ten hold 0.88%. Note on this clone: Its antigen is still unknown.

The ends lost 7 bases at V and 6 bases at J; junction bases unmatched: 14. The CDR3 runs 15 residues. Germline values: CDR1 SGHRS, CDR2 YFSETQ. Checkpoint therapy with ipilimumab 1 mg/kg began 14 to 28 days after transplant. The chain is built from TRBV5-1 and TRBJ2-3; 7 nucleotides match TRBD2. The TCR originated in a male donor with multiple myeloma. Material: PBMCs, obtained in a trial of ipilimumab plus nivolumab as post-transplant consolidation. The CDR3 nucleotides read TGCGCCAGCGGACTGGGTGCTAGCGGTTTGGATACGCAGTATTTT. Its translation is CASGLGASGLDTQYF.